This T cell receptor (beta chain) was sequenced in a study of blood T cell repertoires in COVID-19. Study details: Spain, Italy and the United States supplied samples that represented acute and convalescent COVID-19. Nucleic acid was either cDNA or gDNA, and it came from T cells, B-cell-depleted T cells, or PBMCs.

Study processing details: Amplified reference gene primers provided the basis for estimating nucleated cell counts. The assay was immunoSEQ multiplex PCR, and TCRdb's table has in-frame clones only and misses some. The V and J calls and clone size are taken from that table; D and trimming were inferred from the DNA. The sample contains 65,000 to 80,000 clones, over 75% of which appear only once. Trimming took 6 bases from V and 1 from J; bases not matched to a gene: 10. The CDR3 length is 16 residues. The germline V gene encodes CDR1 SGHVS and CDR2 FQNEAQ. Sequences were obtained from peripheral blood. The chain carries TRBV7-8 and TRBJ2-3; 7 bases match TRBD1. The origin of this receptor is an older man with active or convalescent COVID-19. This chain's CDR3 is CASSPIQGWGTDTQYF. The CDR3 DNA sequence: TGTGCCAGCAGTCCCATACAGGGGTGGGGCACAGATACGCAGTATTTT.